A selection of T cell receptor beta chains follows, all from one sample in a study of blood T cell repertoires in COVID-19. Profiled with immunoSEQ multiplex PCR; TCRdb holds only in-frame clones, not every one. The repertoire holds approximately 150,000 clones, with roughly 87% as singletons. Sequenced input: peripheral blood. These receptors all come from a woman aged 55-69 years who had recovered from COVID-19. CDR3s include the opening cysteine and the closing phenylalanine or tryptophan. Fields, in order: J gene, V gene, clone size, D gene, CDR3 DNA, CDR3 protein. D genes are given only for firm matches. Clone size, where shown, is once, few, many, or a class for clones that have expanded.

j_gene: TRBJ2-3; v_gene: TRBV5-1; abundance: few; d_gene: NA; CDR3nt: TGCGCCAGCAGCCCCTCGACGGGAGGGGGCCGGGATACGCAGTATTTT; CDR3aa: CASSPSTGGGRDTQYF
j_gene: TRBJ2-1; v_gene: TRBV2; abundance: NA; d_gene: TRBD2; CDR3nt: TGTGCCAGCAGTGAACAGCGCGGGGGAAATGAGCAGTTCTTC; CDR3aa: CASSEQRGGNEQFF
j_gene: TRBJ2-1; v_gene: TRBV6-1; abundance: NA; d_gene: TRBD2; CDR3nt: TGTGCCAGCAGTGAAGGGATAGCGGGGAGCTCCTACAATGAGCAGTTCTTC; CDR3aa: CASSEGIAGSSYNEQFF
j_gene: TRBJ2-7; v_gene: TRBV27; abundance: NA; d_gene: TRBD1; CDR3nt: TGTGCCAGCAGATTTACAGGGGCACACGAGCAGTACTTC; CDR3aa: CASRFTGAHEQYF
j_gene: TRBJ2-5; v_gene: TRBV6-1; abundance: once; d_gene: NA; CDR3nt: TGTGCCAGCAGTGAAGCGCTGGGGAGCCAAGAGACCCAGTACTTC; CDR3aa: CASSEALGSQETQYF
j_gene: TRBJ2-7; v_gene: TRBV2; abundance: NA; d_gene: NA; CDR3nt: TGTGCCAGCTGTAGTCCGGTGTTCTACGAGCAGTACTTC; CDR3aa: CASCSPVFYEQYF
j_gene: TRBJ1-5; v_gene: TRBV19; abundance: NA; d_gene: NA; CDR3nt: TGTGCCAGTAGCCCCCCCACATCGCAGCGGGGTCAGCCCCAGCATTTT; CDR3aa: CASSPPTSQRGQPQHF
j_gene: TRBJ2-7; v_gene: TRBV6-5; abundance: once; d_gene: NA; CDR3nt: TGTGCCAGCAGACGCTCTCGTGGGGGGTACGAGCAGTACTTC; CDR3aa: CASRRSRGGYEQYF
j_gene: TRBJ1-5; v_gene: TRBV27; abundance: NA; d_gene: NA; CDR3nt: TGTGCCAGCAGTATACAGGGATATAGCAATCAGCCCCAGCATTTT; CDR3aa: CASSIQGYSNQPQHF
j_gene: TRBJ1-2; v_gene: TRBV19; abundance: NA; d_gene: NA; CDR3nt: TGTGCCAGTAGTATCTCAGGATCCAACTATGGCTACACCTTC; CDR3aa: CASSISGSNYGYTF
j_gene: TRBJ2-3; v_gene: TRBV19; abundance: NA; d_gene: TRBD2; CDR3nt: TGTGCCAGTAAAATGGGACTAGCGAGCGATACGCAGTATTTT; CDR3aa: CASKMGLASDTQYF